The following is a TCR beta chain sequence with its context. Its antigen is not identified. CDR1 is SGHAT and CDR2 is FQNNGV in the germline V gene. This CDR3 region has 16 residues. Subsets of CD8+ T cells were each sorted in triplicate at approximately 270,000 cells apiece. A CD45RO-CCR7+CD27+CD95- profile was what naive CD8+ T cells displayed. This record comes from a study of CXCR3-negative and CXCR3-positive naive CD8 T cells. UMI labels and 5' RACE were used to prepare the TRB cDNA libraries. With the 5' RACE reads reprocessed, TCRdb shows one record per CDR3 protein and no DNA. In all, the sample yields 6,900 or so distinct CDR3 sequences. Study results and limitations: Sequencing showed both naive subsets with comparably high diversity, and memory CD8+ cells much lower. A higher hydrophobicity marked the TRB CDR3s of CXCR3-positive naive cells versus CXCR3-negative naive cells. Naive cells, whether CXCR3-negative or CXCR3-positive, had similar TRBV-TRBJ usage, while memory cells differed.

The sequencing input was naive CXCR3+ CD8+ T cells from blood. Subset here: CD45RO-CCR7+CD27+CD95- naive CD8+ T cells expressing CXCR3 (TNR3+). This clonotype originated in a human donor in good health. Some clones in this sample may be carry-over from other donors' samples. The chain couples TRBV11-2 to TRBJ2-1; TCRdb names TRBD1, which stays unverified in the absence of DNA. CDR3 in amino acids: CASSGQGAGYSNEQFF.